This T cell receptor beta chain was sequenced for a study of beta chain features in type 1 diabetes. Study-level points and caveats: The naive, central memory and Treg TCRB repertoires of patients appeared to be more similar to one another than those of healthy donors. Type 1 diabetes patients had moderately but significantly shorter TCRB CDR3s in all four CD4+ subsets.

The germline V gene encodes CDR1 MGHRA and CDR2 YSYEKL. The V end lost 4 bases, the J end lost 0 bases, and 18 bases lay between the germline ends. The CDR3 runs 17 residues. It was one heparinised blood draw, averaging around 120 mL, that each donor gave. Markers CD45RO/CCR7/CD25/CD127/CD95/CD27 served to sort CD4+ naive, central memory, regulatory and stem cell-like memory cells. The sequenced template was cDNA made from the entire isolated RNA. Measured with immunoSEQ multiplex PCR; TCRdb has only the in-frame clones, and not every one. This sample has around 710,000 clones, with roughly an eighth found just once. Of note for this clone: Its antigen remains unidentified.

The sample taken for sequencing was naive CD4+ T cells from blood. This chain joins TRBV4-1 and TRBJ1-1; possibly TRBD1 for D (6 bases). The sequence was collected from a man younger than 40 with type 1 diabetes. The CDR3 DNA sequence: TGCGCCAGCAGCCGCGGGGGGCCTCGGGACATGAACACTGAAGCTTTCTTT. Amino acids: CASSRGGPRDMNTEAFF.